The next 12 T cell receptor beta chains were all read from a single sample in a study of early T cells in non-severe SARS-CoV-2 infection. TCRdb passed the 5' RACE reads through MiXCR, listing each CDR3 protein once. The sample carries 99,000 or so distinct CDR3 sequences, 16% recorded once. Sequenced: whole blood. These receptors all come from an adult who was a healthcare worker with PCR-confirmed SARS-CoV-2 infection or an uninfected control (not recorded which).

In its sample, this clonotype was seen a few times. The chain employs TRBV12-3 or TRBV12-4 and TRBJ2-2; D unresolved. V dropped 8 bases and J dropped 8 bases, with 9 bases sitting between them. The CDR3 totals 11 residues. The CDR3 sequence is CASSWAGELFF. The CDR3 nucleotides read TGTGCCAGCTCTTGGGCAGGGGAGCTGTTTTTT.

J is TRBJ2-2 and V is TRBV30, with D possibly being TRBD1 or TRBD2 (6 bases each). Germline V gives CDR1 GTSNPN, CDR2 SVGIG (reference sequence). Trimming shortened V by 1 base and J by 2 bases, and 14 bases separated the two germline ends. The CDR3 spans 16 residues. The CDR3 nucleotides read TGTGCCTGGAGTGACAGGGTACTAGCCAACACCGGGGAGCTGTTTTTT. Translation gives CAWSDRVLANTGELFF. The full variable domain, rest sourced from reference TRBV30 and TRBJ2-2, is SQTIHQWPATLVQPVGSPLSLECTVEGTSNPNLYWYRQAAGRGLQLLFYSVGIGQISSEVPQNLSASRPQDRQFILSSKKLLLSDSGFYLCAWSDRVLANTGELFFGEGSRLTVL.

This clonotype was found a few times. V usage is TRBV12-3 or TRBV12-4 and J usage is TRBJ1-1, with 8 nucleotides matching TRBD1. The CDR3 spans 13 residues. After removal of 1 base from V and 10 bases from J, the junction contained 5 bases not matched to a gene. CDR3 sequence (DNA): TGTGCCAGCAGTTTAGTCGAACAGGGGGGAGCTTTCTTT. Encoded protein: CASSLVEQGGAFF.

The chain combines TRBV6-5 with TRBJ2-7, with 10 nucleotides matching TRBD1. This CDR3 is built from 14 residues. Per germline, CDR1 MNHEY and CDR2 SVGAGI. J was trimmed by 7 bases and V by 4 bases; bases with no gene match: 7. DNA of the CDR3: TGTGCCAGCAGTTTCGGGACAGGGGACGAGGAGCAGTACTTC. Protein product: CASSFGTGDEEQYF.

This clonotype was found a few times. The rearrangement joins TRBV29-1 to TRBJ2-3; D is unresolved. Trimming removed 4 bases from V and 0 bases from J, with 8 bases in between. CDR1 and CDR2 (germline): SQVTM, ANQGSEA. The CDR3 loop spans 13 amino acids. CDR3 protein: CSVGRDSTDTQYF. CDR3 nucleotides: TGCAGCGTTGGTCGAGATAGCACAGATACGCAGTATTTT.

The rearrangement joins TRBV7-2 to TRBJ2-2; D gene unclear. Trimming removed 3 bases from V and 4 bases from J, with 6 bases in between. This CDR3 has 13 amino acids. CDR1 and CDR2 (germline): SGHTA, FQGNSA. CDR3 nucleotide sequence: TGTGCCAGCAGCTTTCGAGCCACCGGGGAGCTGTTTTTT. Its protein product is CASSFRATGELFF. The variable domain in full, completed from reference TRBV7-2 and TRBJ2-2, reads GAGVSQSPSNKVTEKGKDVELRCDPISGHTALYWYRQSLGQGLEFLIYFQGNSAPDKSGLPSDRFSAERTGGSVSTLTIQRTQQEDSAVYLCASSFRATGELFFGEGSRLTVL.

This clonotype was seen more than once but under ten times. This chain joins TRBV11-2 and TRBJ2-2; D unclear. With 6 bases removed from V and 4 bases from J, the gap between germline ends came to 15 bases. CDR1 and CDR2 from the germline V gene are SGHAT and FQNNGV. The CDR3 is 15 residues long. For the CDR3, the DNA is TGTGCCAGCAGTCTATCTTACCGGGCCACCGGGGAGCTGTTTTTT. This sequence encodes CASSLSYRATGELFF. The whole variable domain, filled in from reference TRBV11-2 and TRBJ2-2, reads EAGVAQSPRYKIIEKRQSVAFWCNPISGHATLYWYQQILGQGPKLLIQFQNNGVVDDSQLPKDRFSAERLKGVDSTLKIQPAKLEDSAVYLCASSLSYRATGELFFGEGSRLTVL.

This clonotype came up many times. The chain carries TRBV4-2 and TRBJ2-3; no reliable D call. This CDR3 region has 14 residues. Germline values: CDR1 LGHNA, CDR2 YNFKEQ. Trimming shortened V by 0 bases and J by 0 bases, and 4 bases separated the two germline ends. The DNA of the CDR3 is TGTGCCAGCAGCCAAGAGGTTAGCACAGATACGCAGTATTTT. Translated, it gives CASSQEVSTDTQYF.

The table lists this clonotype with many counts. The chain joins TRBV10-3 to TRBJ1-2, with D unresolved. The length of the CDR3 is 13 residues. Germline CDR1 ENHRY, CDR2 SYGVKD. The V end lost 0 bases, the J end lost 6 bases, and 8 bases lay between the germline ends. The CDR3 DNA reads TGTGCCATCAGTGAGTCGCGGCAGGATGGCTACACCTTC. This sequence encodes CAISESRQDGYTF.

The sample holds a few counts of this clonotype. The V gene is TRBV27, the J gene TRBJ1-4; D is unresolved. The CDR3 is 15 residues long. CDR1 MNHEY and CDR2 SMNVEV come from the germline V gene (reference sequence). The V end lost 5 bases, the J end lost 8 bases, and 18 bases lay between the germline ends. The CDR3 loop reads CASSQDYIQSEKLFF. Written as DNA, the CDR3 is TGTGCCAGCAGTCAGGACTACATTCAATCCGAAAAACTGTTTTTT.

The sample holds a few counts of this clonotype. The chain joins TRBV29-1 to TRBJ2-6; 9 bases agree with TRBD1. Trimming at V came to 1 base and at J to 0 bases, leaving 4 bases not matched to a gene. Germline V gene sequence: CDR1 SQVTM, CDR2 ANQGSEA. The CDR3 runs 17 residues. The CDR3 reads CSVEAGTGSSGANVLTF. CDR3 coding DNA: TGCAGCGTTGAAGCCGGGACAGGGTCCTCTGGGGCCAACGTCCTGACTTTC.

There are a few counts of this clonotype. This chain uses TRBV27 with TRBJ2-5; the match to TRBD1 covers 8 bases. The CDR3 contains 14 residues. After removal of 6 bases from V and 2 bases from J, the junction contained 5 bases not matched to a gene. Looked up from germline, CDR1 is MNHEY and CDR2 is SMNVEV (reference sequence). This chain's CDR3 is CASRPRDRQETQYF. The CDR3 nucleotides read TGTGCCAGCAGACCTCGGGACAGGCAAGAGACCCAGTACTTC.